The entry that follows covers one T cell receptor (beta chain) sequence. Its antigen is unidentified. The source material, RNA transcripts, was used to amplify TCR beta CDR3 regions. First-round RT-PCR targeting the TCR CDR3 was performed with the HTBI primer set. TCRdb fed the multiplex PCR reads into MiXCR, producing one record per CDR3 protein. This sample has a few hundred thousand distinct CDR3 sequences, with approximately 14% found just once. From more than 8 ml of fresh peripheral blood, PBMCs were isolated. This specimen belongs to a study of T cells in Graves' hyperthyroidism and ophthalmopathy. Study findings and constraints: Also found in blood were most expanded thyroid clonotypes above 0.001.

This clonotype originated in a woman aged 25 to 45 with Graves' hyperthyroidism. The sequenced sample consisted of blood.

CDR3 in DNA: TGCAGCGAAGACAGGGATGGGTTCCTCCTCTATAATTCACCCCTCCACTTT. It codes for CSEDRDGFLLYNSPLHF. The rearrangement uses TRBV29-1 and TRBJ1-6; 7 nucleotides agree with TRBD1. CDR3 length equals 17 residues. Trimming cost V 7 bases and J 3 bases; bases outside gene matches: 15. From germline, CDR1 is SQVTM and CDR2 ANQGSEA.